These 18 T cell receptor beta chains were sequenced from one sample in a study of blood T cells in healthy people across ages. Then a second PCR, running roughly 7 to 11 cycles, was carried out with a sample-barcoded 5' primer and a J-beta primer mix. TCRdb processed the 5' RACE reads anew with MiXCR; each CDR3 protein has one entry. The sample has about 720,000 distinct CDR3 sequences, 22% seen once; the top ten hold about 22%. Source material: blood. These receptors all come from a man between 65 and 85 years old in good health.

This clonotype was found a few times. V is TRBV12-3 or TRBV12-4 and J is TRBJ1-5; no clear D gene. V was trimmed by 3 bases and J by 5 bases, leaving 8 bases between them. There are 13 residues in the CDR3. This chain's CDR3 is CASSFGTDQPQHF. In nucleotides, the CDR3 is TGTGCCAGCAGTTTCGGCACAGATCAGCCCCAGCATTTT.

CDR3 in DNA: TGTGCCAGCAGTTTTCGGACTAGCGGACGCGCAGATACGCAGTATTTT. It encodes CASSFRTSGRADTQYF. This chain joins TRBV12-3 or TRBV12-4 and TRBJ2-3; the match to TRBD2 covers 10 bases. J lost 4 bases, V lost 3 bases, and 7 bases had no gene match. The CDR3 runs 16 residues.

This clonotype was observed a few times. The genes are TRBV28 and TRBJ2-3; D could derive from TRBD1 or TRBD2 (5 bases each). The V and J ends lost 2 bases and 6 bases respectively, with 30 bases between them. From germline, CDR1 is MDHEN and CDR2 SYDVKM. This CDR3 has 20 amino acids. Here the CDR3 reads CASSLPDYRYQGMGVDTQYF. The CDR3 nucleotides are TGTGCCAGCAGTTTACCTGACTATCGATATCAAGGGATGGGGGTGGATACGCAGTATTTT.

This clonotype has only a few counts. The chain recombines TRBV7-7 with TRBJ1-1; possible D gene TRBD1, 5 bases. Germline lookup yields CDR1 SSHAT and CDR2 FNYEAQ (reference sequence). The CDR3 runs 13 residues. Trimming removed 5 bases from V and 4 bases from J, with 11 bases in between. CDR3 sequence reads: CASSLDMTTEAFF. CDR3 nucleotide sequence: TGTGCCAGCAGCCTGGACATGACCACTGAAGCTTTCTTT.

This clonotype occurred a few times. The rearrangement uses TRBV6-6 and TRBJ1-2; D is unclear. Deletions cut 2 bases from V and 4 bases from J, with 11 bases between. Looked up from germline, CDR1 is MNHNY and CDR2 is SVGAGI (reference sequence). This CDR3 comprises 14 residues. As DNA, the CDR3 is TGTGCCAGCAGTTACACCGAGGGTATCTATGGCTACACCTTC. This encodes CASSYTEGIYGYTF.

The chain couples TRBV28 to TRBJ2-5; D ambiguous. Looked up from germline, CDR1 is MDHEN and CDR2 is SYDVKM. This CDR3 is built from 15 residues. Deletions cut 4 bases from V and 4 bases from J, with 16 bases between. The DNA of the CDR3 is TGTGCCAGCAGTTATGTCGAAGCCTGGAGAGAGACCCAGTACTTC. Translation gives CASSYVEAWRETQYF.

The chain uses TRBV20-1 and TRBJ2-5, with D hard to call. Germline V gives CDR1 DFQATT, CDR2 SNEGSKA (reference sequence). This CDR3 comprises 12 residues. V was pared by 5 bases and J by 3 bases, with 10 bases between. The CDR3 DNA reads TGCAGTGCTTCCACAGATAAAGAGACCCAGTACTTC. Its translation: CSASTDKETQYF.

The sample holds a few counts of this clonotype. This rearrangement joins TRBV12-3 or TRBV12-4 to TRBJ2-7, with D maybe TRBD1 (5 bases). This CDR3 region has 13 residues. V shed 6 bases and J shed 0 bases, with 9 bases lying between them. CDR3 nucleotides: TGTGCCAGCAGGGTAGGGGTCTCCTACGAGCAGTACTTC. It yields the protein CASRVGVSYEQYF.

In the case of this clonotype: A junction end diverges from the germline sequence, so it may reflect a read error. V and J are TRBV28 and TRBJ2-5, with D perhaps matching TRBD1 (6 bases). Germline values: CDR1 MDHEN, CDR2 SYDVKM. CDR3 size: 15 residues. Written as DNA, the CDR3 is TGTGCCAGCAGATGGGGTCAGGGGTGGCAAGGGACCCAGTACTTC. Residues: CASRWGQGWQGTQYF.

The table lists this clonotype with a few counts. The chain carries TRBV12-3 or TRBV12-4 and TRBJ1-4; D may be TRBD1 (5 bases). The V gene lost 4 bases and the J gene lost 9 bases, with 15 bases spanning the gap. CDR3 length: 14 amino acids. The CDR3 DNA sequence: TGTGCCAGCAGTTCGTCAGACAGTATCCAAAAACTGTTTTTT. Encoded protein: CASSSSDSIQKLFF.

This clonotype showed up many times. The chain couples TRBV5-1 to TRBJ2-1; D gene ambiguous. Trimming shortened V by 0 bases and J by 7 bases, and 8 bases separated the two germline ends. The CDR3 spans 13 residues. Germline V gene data show CDR1 as SGHRS and CDR2 as YFSETQ. The CDR3: CASSLGLVNEQFF. CDR3 bases: TGCGCCAGCAGCTTGGGGCTAGTGAATGAGCAGTTCTTC.

This clonotype has only a few counts. The V and J genes are TRBV6-5 and TRBJ2-5; possibly TRBD1 or TRBD2 for D (5 bases each). The better agreement between TRBJ2-7 and the DNA end casts doubt on the J call. The CDR3 spans 14 residues. The germline V gene encodes CDR1 MNHEY and CDR2 SVGAGI. CDR3 loop: CASKLARGWNEQYF. The CDR3, as DNA: TGTGCCAGCAAGCTCGCTCGGGGCTGGAACGAGCAGTACTTC.

On this clonotype: Mismatch with germline at one junction end may stem from a read error. The chain couples TRBV10-3 to TRBJ1-1; TRBD1 aligns across 7 bases. Per germline, CDR1 ENHRY and CDR2 SYGVKD. The CDR3 loop spans 15 amino acids. The CDR3 region has the DNA TGTGCCATCAGTGAGTCTAAGACAGGGAACACTCAAGCTTTCTTT. It encodes CAISESKTGNTQAFF.

A few counts support this clonotype. J is TRBJ2-7 and V is TRBV5-5, with TRBD1 identical over 10 bases. Trimming removed 4 bases from V and 3 bases from J; junction bases left unmatched: 7. The CDR3 runs 15 residues. Germline lookup yields CDR1 SGHKS and CDR2 YYEKEE (reference sequence). This CDR3 is CASSVGQGVVYEQYF. Written as DNA, the CDR3 is TGTGCCAGCAGCGTCGGACAGGGGGTGGTCTACGAGCAGTACTTC. Full variable domain (remainder filled in from reference TRBV5-5 and TRBJ2-7): DAGVTQSPTHLIKTRGQQVTLRCSPISGHKSVSWYQQVLGQGPQFIFQYYEKEERGRGNFPDRFSARQFPNYSSELNVNALLLGDSALYLCASSVGQGVVYEQYFGPGTRLTVT.

This clonotype has a handful of counts. The chain couples TRBV21-1 to TRBJ2-5; TRBD1, the table's D call, was not compared with the DNA. TRBV21-1 is labeled a pseudogene. The CDR3 consists of 13 residues. The CDR3 reads CAIPKGGCETQYF. CDR3 DNA sequence: TGTGCCATCCCGAAAGGGGGTTGTGAGACCCAGTACTTC.

This clonotype was observed at least ten times. The rearrangement joins TRBV7-6 to TRBJ1-1, with a possible D match to TRBD1 (5 bases). V dropped 4 bases and J dropped 0 bases, with 12 bases sitting between them. The CDR3 has 15 residues. Germline CDR1 reads SGHVS; CDR2 reads FNYEAQ. This CDR3 is CASSSGLGLNTEAFF. The CDR3 DNA reads as TGTGCCAGCAGCTCCGGCCTGGGGCTGAACACTGAAGCTTTCTTT.

This clonotype has more than one count but fewer than ten. The V call is TRBV12-3 or TRBV12-4, the J call TRBJ2-3; D may be TRBD1 or TRBD2 (5 bases each). CDR3 length: 15 amino acids. V was clipped by 0 bases and J by 1 base, with 8 bases between them. This CDR3 is CASSLARGGTDTQYF. The CDR3 coding sequence is TGTGCCAGCAGTTTAGCGAGAGGGGGCACAGATACGCAGTATTTT.

This clonotype occurred many times. The chain recombines TRBV29-1 with TRBJ2-1; 12 positions match TRBD2. CDR3 size: 14 residues. Germline assignment: CDR1 SQVTM and CDR2 ANQGSEA. Trimming took 8 bases from V and 3 from J; bases not matched to a gene: 5. The CDR3 reads CSFGLAGHYNEQFF. DNA of the CDR3: TGCAGCTTTGGACTAGCGGGGCACTACAATGAGCAGTTCTTC.